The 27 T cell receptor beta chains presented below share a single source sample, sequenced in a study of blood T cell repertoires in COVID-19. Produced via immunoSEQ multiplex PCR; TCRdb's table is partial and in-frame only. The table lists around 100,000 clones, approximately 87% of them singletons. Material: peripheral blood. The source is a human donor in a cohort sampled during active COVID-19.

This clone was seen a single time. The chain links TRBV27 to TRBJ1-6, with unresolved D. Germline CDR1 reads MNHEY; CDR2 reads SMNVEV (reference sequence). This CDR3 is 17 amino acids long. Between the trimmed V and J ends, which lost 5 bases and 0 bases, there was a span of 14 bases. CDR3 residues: CASSIVPGSSYNSPLHF. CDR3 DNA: TGTGCCAGCAGTATAGTGCCCGGTAGCTCCTATAATTCACCCCTCCACTTT.

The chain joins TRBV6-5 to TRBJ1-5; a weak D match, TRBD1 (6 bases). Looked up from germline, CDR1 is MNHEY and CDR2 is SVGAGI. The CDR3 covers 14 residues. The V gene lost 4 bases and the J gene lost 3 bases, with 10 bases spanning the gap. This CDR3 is CASSSTGNNQPQHF. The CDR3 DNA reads TGTGCCAGCAGTTCCACAGGGAACAATCAGCCCCAGCATTTT.

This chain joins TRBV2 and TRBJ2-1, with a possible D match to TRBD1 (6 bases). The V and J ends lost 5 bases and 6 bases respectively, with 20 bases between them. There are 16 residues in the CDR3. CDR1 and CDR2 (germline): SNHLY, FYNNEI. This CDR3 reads CASSPDKTGLGNEQFF. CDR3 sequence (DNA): TGTGCCAGCAGTCCAGACAAAACAGGGTTAGGCAATGAGCAGTTCTTC.

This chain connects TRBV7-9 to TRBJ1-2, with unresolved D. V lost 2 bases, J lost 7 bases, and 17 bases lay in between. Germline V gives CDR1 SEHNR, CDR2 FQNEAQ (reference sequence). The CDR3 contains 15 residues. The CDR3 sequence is CASSLSARGSIGYTF. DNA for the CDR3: TGTGCCAGCAGCTTATCCGCTAGAGGGTCAATTGGCTACACCTTC.

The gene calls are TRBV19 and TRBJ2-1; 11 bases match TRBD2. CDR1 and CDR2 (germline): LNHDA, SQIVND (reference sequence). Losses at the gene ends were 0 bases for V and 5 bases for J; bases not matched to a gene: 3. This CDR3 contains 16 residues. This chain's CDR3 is CASSIEILAGDNEQFF. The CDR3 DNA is TGTGCCAGTAGTATAGAGATACTAGCGGGAGACAATGAGCAGTTCTTC. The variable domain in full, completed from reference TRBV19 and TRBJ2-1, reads DGGITQSPKYLFRKEGQNVTLSCEQNLNHDAMYWYRQDPGQGLRLIYYSQIVNDFQKGDIAEGYSVSREKKESFPLTVTSAQKNPTAFYLCASSIEILAGDNEQFFGPGTRLTVL.

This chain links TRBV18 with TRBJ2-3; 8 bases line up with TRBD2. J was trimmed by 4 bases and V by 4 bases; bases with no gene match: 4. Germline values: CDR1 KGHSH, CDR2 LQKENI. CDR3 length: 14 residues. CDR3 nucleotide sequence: TGTGCCAGCTCACGAGCGGGGGTGGCAGATACGCAGTATTTT. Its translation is CASSRAGVADTQYF.

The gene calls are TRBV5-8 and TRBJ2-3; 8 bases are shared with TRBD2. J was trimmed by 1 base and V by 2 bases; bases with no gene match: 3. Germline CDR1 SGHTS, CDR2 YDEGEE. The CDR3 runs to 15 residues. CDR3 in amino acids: CASSLSGGRTDTQYF. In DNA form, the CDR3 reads TGTGCCAGCAGCTTAAGCGGGGGCCGCACAGATACGCAGTATTTT.

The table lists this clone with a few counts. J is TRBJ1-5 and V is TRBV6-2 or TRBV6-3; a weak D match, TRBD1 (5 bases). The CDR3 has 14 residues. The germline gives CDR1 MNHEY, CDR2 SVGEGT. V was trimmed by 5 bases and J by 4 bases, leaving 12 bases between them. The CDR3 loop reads CASSNGGGNQPQHF. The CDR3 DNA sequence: TGTGCCAGCAGTAACGGGGGTGGGAATCAGCCCCAGCATTTT.

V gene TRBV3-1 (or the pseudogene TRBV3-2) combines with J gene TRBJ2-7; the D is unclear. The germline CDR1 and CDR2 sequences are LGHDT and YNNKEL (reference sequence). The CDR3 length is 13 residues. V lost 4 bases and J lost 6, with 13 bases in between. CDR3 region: CASSRYLESEQYF. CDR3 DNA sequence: TGTGCCAGCAGCCGTTACTTGGAGAGCGAGCAGTACTTC.

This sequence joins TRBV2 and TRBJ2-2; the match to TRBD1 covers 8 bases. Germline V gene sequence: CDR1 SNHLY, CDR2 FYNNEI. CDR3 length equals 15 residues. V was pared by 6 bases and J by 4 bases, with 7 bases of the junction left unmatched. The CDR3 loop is CASSPQGGLTGELFF. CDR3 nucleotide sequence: TGTGCCAGCAGCCCACAGGGGGGTCTCACCGGGGAGCTGTTTTTT.

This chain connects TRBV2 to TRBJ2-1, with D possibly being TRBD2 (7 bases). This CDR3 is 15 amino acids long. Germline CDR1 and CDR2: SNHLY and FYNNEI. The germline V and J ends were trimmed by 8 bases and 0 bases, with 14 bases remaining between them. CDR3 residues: CASGGREYSYNEQFF. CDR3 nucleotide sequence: TGTGCCAGCGGGGGGCGGGAGTACTCCTACAATGAGCAGTTCTTC.

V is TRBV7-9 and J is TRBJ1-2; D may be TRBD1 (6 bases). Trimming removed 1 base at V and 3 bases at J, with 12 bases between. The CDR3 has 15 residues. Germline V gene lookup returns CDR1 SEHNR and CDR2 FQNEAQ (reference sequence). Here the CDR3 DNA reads TGTGCCAGCAGCTTAGTCAGCAGGGGCCACTATGGCTACACCTTC. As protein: CASSLVSRGHYGYTF.

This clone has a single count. The CDR3 loop reads CASSLSQGGISFRQTQYF. The CDR3, as DNA: TGTGCCAGCAGTTTATCTCAGGGGGGAATATCCTTCCGACAGACCCAGTACTTC. The rearrangement uses TRBV27 and TRBJ2-5; tentative D call: TRBD1 (7 bases). Germline CDR1 and CDR2: MNHEY and SMNVEV (reference sequence). V lost 0 bases and J lost 6, with 23 bases in between. The CDR3 is made up of 18 amino acids.

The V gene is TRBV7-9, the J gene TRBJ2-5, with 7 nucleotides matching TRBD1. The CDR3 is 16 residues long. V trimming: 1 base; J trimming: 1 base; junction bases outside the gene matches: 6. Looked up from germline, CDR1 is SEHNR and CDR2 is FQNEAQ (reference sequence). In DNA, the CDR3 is TGTGCCAGCAGCTTAGATGGGACAGTCTCCCAAGAGACCCAGTACTTC. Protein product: CASSLDGTVSQETQYF.

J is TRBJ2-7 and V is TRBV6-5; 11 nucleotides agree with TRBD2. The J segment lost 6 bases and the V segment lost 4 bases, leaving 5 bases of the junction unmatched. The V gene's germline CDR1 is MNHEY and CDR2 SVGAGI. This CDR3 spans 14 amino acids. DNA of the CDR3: TGTGCCAGCAGTTCCTTAGCGGGGGGGAGCGAGCAGTACTTC. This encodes CASSSLAGGSEQYF.

This chain's CDR3 is CASSQAGYGYTF. CDR3 DNA sequence: TGTGCCAGCAGCCAAGCGGGCTATGGCTACACCTTC. J is TRBJ1-2 and V is TRBV14; D remains ambiguous. This CDR3 has 12 amino acids. V was clipped by 1 base and J by 4 bases, with 4 bases between them. CDR1 and CDR2 from the germline V gene are SGHDN and FVKESK.

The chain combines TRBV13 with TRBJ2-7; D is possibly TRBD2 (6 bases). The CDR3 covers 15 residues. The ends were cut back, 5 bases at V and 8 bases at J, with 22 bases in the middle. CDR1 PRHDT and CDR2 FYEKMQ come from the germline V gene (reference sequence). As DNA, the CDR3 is TGTGCCAGCAGCGCCAGACTAGTCGGATCTCTACAGCAGTACTTC. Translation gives CASSARLVGSLQQYF.

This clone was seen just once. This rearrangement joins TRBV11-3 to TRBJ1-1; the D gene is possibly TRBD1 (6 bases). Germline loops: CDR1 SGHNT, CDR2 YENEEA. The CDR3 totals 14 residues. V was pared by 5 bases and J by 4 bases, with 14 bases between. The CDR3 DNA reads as TGTGCCAGCAGCAAGTCAGGGGAAGGCACTGAAGCTTTCTTT. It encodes CASSKSGEGTEAFF.

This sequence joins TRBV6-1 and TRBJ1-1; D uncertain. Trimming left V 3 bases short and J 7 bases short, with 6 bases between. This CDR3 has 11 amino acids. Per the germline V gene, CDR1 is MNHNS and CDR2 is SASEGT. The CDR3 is CASSESFEAFF. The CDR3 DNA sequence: TGTGCCAGCAGTGAGTCCTTTGAAGCTTTCTTT.

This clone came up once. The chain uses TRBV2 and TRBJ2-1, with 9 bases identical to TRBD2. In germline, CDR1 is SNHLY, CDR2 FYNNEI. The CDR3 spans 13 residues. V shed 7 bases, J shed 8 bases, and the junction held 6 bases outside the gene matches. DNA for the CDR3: TGTGCCAGCACCAGCGGGGGGTCTGATGAGCAGTTCTTC. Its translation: CASTSGGSDEQFF.

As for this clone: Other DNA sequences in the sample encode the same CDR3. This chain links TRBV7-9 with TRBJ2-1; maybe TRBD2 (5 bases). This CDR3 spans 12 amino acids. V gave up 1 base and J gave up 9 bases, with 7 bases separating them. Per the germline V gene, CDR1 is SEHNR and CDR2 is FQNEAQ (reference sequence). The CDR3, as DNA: TGTGCCAGCAGCTTAGAAGGAGGTGAGCAGTTCTTC. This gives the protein CASSLEGGEQFF.

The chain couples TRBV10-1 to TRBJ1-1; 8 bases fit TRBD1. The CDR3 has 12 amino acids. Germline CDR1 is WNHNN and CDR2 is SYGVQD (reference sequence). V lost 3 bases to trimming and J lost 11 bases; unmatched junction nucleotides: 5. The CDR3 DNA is TGCGCCAGCAGTGAAGGACAGGGAAGCGCTTTCTTT. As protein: CASSEGQGSAFF.

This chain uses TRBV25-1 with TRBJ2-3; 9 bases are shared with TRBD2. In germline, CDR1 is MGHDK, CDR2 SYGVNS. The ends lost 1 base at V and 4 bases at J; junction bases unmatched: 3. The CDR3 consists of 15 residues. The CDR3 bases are TGTGCCAGCAGTGAATTAGCGGGAGTTGCAGATACGCAGTATTTT. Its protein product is CASSELAGVADTQYF.

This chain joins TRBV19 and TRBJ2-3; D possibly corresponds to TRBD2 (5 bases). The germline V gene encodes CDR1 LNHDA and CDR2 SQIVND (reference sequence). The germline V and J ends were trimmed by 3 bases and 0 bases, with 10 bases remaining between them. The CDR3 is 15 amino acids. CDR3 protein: CASSIREPSTDTQYF. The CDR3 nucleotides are TGTGCCAGTAGTATCCGGGAACCCAGCACAGATACGCAGTATTTT.

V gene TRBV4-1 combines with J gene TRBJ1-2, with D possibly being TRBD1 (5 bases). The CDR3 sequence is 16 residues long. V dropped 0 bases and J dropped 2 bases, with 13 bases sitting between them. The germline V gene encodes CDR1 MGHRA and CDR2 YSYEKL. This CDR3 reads CASSQDYTGRNYGYTF. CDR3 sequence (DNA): TGCGCCAGCAGCCAAGATTATACAGGAAGAAACTATGGCTACACCTTC.

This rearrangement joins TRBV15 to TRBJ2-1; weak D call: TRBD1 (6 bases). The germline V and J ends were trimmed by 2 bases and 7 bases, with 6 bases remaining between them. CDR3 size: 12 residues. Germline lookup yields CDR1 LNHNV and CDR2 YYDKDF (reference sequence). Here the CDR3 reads CATSRQGNEQFF. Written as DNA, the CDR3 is TGTGCCACCAGCAGACAGGGGAATGAGCAGTTCTTC.

The CDR3 here is CASTPTGTVGYTF. For the CDR3, the DNA is TGCGCCAGCACCCCTACCGGGACAGTAGGCTACACCTTC. The chain recombines TRBV5-1 with TRBJ1-2; 7 nucleotides match TRBD1. Germline assignment: CDR1 SGHRS and CDR2 YFSETQ. V was clipped by 6 bases and J by 8 bases; unmatched bases: 10. This CDR3 has 13 residues.